The rows below give T cell receptor beta chains drawn from one sample of a study of cytomegalovirus exposure and HLA in healthy donors. Using immunoSEQ multiplex PCR, the repertoire was profiled, and TCRdb retains in-frame clones only, with some absent. Of about 180,000 clones in the sample, 80% were seen once. The sequencing sample was made of PBMCs. These receptors all stem from a young man in good health and CMV-seronegative. Each CDR3 is given with its conserved first and last residue. A D gene is named only where the DNA matches it firmly. Clone size appears in some rows only: once, few, many, or a class for an expanded clone.

TRBD2	TRBV10-1	.	TRBJ2-3	CASSESTASGSTDTQYF	TGCGCCAGCAGTGAGTCTACCGCTAGCGGCAGCACAGATACGCAGTATTTT
.	TRBV2	.	TRBJ2-1	CASRDWSYNEQFF	TGTGCCAGCAGGGACTGGTCCTACAATGAGCAGTTCTTC
.	TRBV7-8	.	TRBJ1-1	CASRSSGTLNTEAFF	TGTGCCAGCAGATCTTCCGGGACACTGAACACTGAAGCTTTCTTT
.	TRBV19	.	TRBJ1-5	CASSITGGASNQPQHF	TGTGCCAGTAGTATAACGGGGGGCGCCAGTAATCAGCCCCAGCATTTT
TRBD2	TRBV14	.	TRBJ2-1	CASSALATYNEQFF	TGTGCCAGCAGCGCACTAGCGACCTACAATGAGCAGTTCTTC
.	TRBV5-8	.	TRBJ1-2	CASSSWTLSLNYGYTF	TGTGCCAGCAGCTCCTGGACACTCTCGCTTAACTATGGCTACACCTTC
.	TRBV5-1	few	TRBJ2-1	CASSPDRSGPSGFF	TGCGCCAGCAGCCCGGACAGGAGCGGGCCGTCGGGGTTCTTC
.	TRBV30	.	TRBJ1-2	CAWSPGANYGYTF	TGTGCCTGGTCCCCCGGGGCTAACTATGGCTACACCTTC
.	TRBV30	.	TRBJ2-4	CAWRLGYGKNIQYF	TGTGCCTGGAGGCTTGGTTACGGGAAAAACATTCAGTACTTC
.	TRBV13	few	TRBJ1-1	CASSPGWNTEAFF	TGTGCCAGCAGCCCGGGGTGGAACACTGAAGCTTTCTTT
.	TRBV7-2	few	TRBJ2-7	CASSPHYEQYF	TGTGCCAGCAGCCCCCACTACGAGCAGTACTTC
.	TRBV4-3	.	TRBJ1-6	CASSQDHGVEVNSPLHF	TGCGCCAGCAGCCAAGATCACGGGGTGGAGGTCAATTCACCCCTCCACTTT
TRBD1	TRBV2	few	TRBJ1-2	CASSSETGGVGNGYTF	TGTGCCAGCAGTTCGGAAACAGGGGGCGTTGGTAATGGCTACACCTTC
.	TRBV27	.	TRBJ1-1	CASSFGTGGTEAFF	TGTGCCAGCAGTTTTGGGACCGGGGGCACTGAAGCTTTCTTT
.	TRBV18	.	TRBJ2-2	CASSPGVQTNTGELFF	TGTGCCAGCTCACCAGGTGTGCAGACGAACACCGGGGAGCTGTTTTTT
TRBD1	TRBV6-6	.	TRBJ2-7	CASSPRQGVYEQYF	TGTGCCAGCAGTCCTCGACAGGGCGTCTACGAGCAGTACTTC
.	TRBV10-3	.	TRBJ1-2	CAISGPRQLDGYTF	TGTGCCATCAGTGGACCCCGACAGTTGGATGGCTACACCTTC
.	TRBV20-1	.	TRBJ1-2	CSVGTSYGYTF	TGCAGTGTTGGGACATCCTATGGCTACACCTTC
.	TRBV25-1	.	TRBJ1-2	CASSAHPGGGYTF	TGTGCCAGCAGTGCCCACCCGGGAGGAGGCTACACCTTC
.	TRBV7-7	.	TRBJ2-5	CASSSRDQETQYF	TGTGCTAGCAGCTCGAGGGACCAAGAGACCCAGTACTTC
.	TRBV4-1	few	TRBJ1-4	CASSQVTPPHGYHEKLFF	TGCGCCAGCAGCCAAGTTACCCCCCCACATGGTTACCATGAAAAACTGTTTTTT
TRBD1	TRBV2	.	TRBJ2-1	CASSDRTGANEQFF	TGTGCCAGCAGTGACCGGACAGGGGCCAATGAGCAGTTCTTC
TRBD1	TRBV6-6	.	TRBJ1-2	CASSAQGNYGYTF	TGTGCCAGCAGCGCACAGGGGAACTATGGCTACACCTTC
TRBD1	TRBV28	.	TRBJ1-5	CAGRGQGGSNQPQHF	TGTGCCGGCCGGGGACAGGGCGGTAGCAATCAGCCCCAGCATTTT
TRBD2	TRBV7-9	few	TRBJ2-3	CASSRLLAGGQDTQYF	TGTGCCAGCAGCCGTTTACTAGCGGGAGGGCAAGATACGCAGTATTTT
.	TRBV6-4	.	TRBJ2-3	CASSDSPGGTDTQYF	TGTGCCAGCAGTGACTCTCCAGGGGGCACAGATACGCAGTATTTT
.	TRBV7-9	.	TRBJ2-7	CASRGGRSYEQYF	TGTGCCAGCAGGGGGGGTCGGTCCTACGAGCAGTACTTC
.	TRBV11-2	.	TRBJ1-1	CASSSGLSNTEAFF	TGTGCCAGCAGCTCGGGACTTTCGAACACTGAAGCTTTCTTT
TRBD1	TRBV30	once	TRBJ1-5	CAWSYDRGGQPQHF	TGTGCCTGGAGTTACGACAGGGGAGGTCAGCCCCAGCATTTT
TRBD1	TRBV4-1	once	TRBJ2-7	CASSRGTGSFYEQYF	TGCGCCAGCAGCCGCGGGACAGGGAGCTTTTACGAGCAGTACTTC
.	TRBV7-6	.	TRBJ2-7	CASSLSATGEQYF	TGTGCCAGCAGCTTAAGTGCGACGGGAGAGCAGTACTTC
TRBD1	TRBV27	.	TRBJ2-7	CASSPRDSSYEQYF	TGTGCCAGCAGTCCCCGGGACAGCTCCTACGAGCAGTACTTC
.	TRBV28	.	TRBJ1-5	CASSLYTGGPQPQHF	TGTGCCAGCAGTTTATATACGGGGGGGCCTCAGCCCCAGCATTTT
.	TRBV10-3	.	TRBJ1-6	CAISEHGESYNSPLHF	TGTGCCATCAGTGAACACGGGGAATCCTATAATTCACCCCTCCACTTT
.	TRBV11-2	.	TRBJ2-3	CASSPPGGSPDTQYF	TGTGCCAGCAGCCCCCCTGGGGGGTCCCCAGATACGCAGTATTTT
.	TRBV10-3	.	TRBJ1-4	CAISEGQVNEKLFF	TGTGCCATCAGTGAGGGGCAGGTTAATGAAAAACTGTTTTTT
TRBD2	TRBV5-1	.	TRBJ2-3	CASSLGLAGPQRRTDTQYF	TGCGCCAGCAGCTTGGGACTAGCGGGACCGCAGAGGCGGACAGATACGCAGTATTTT
.	TRBV9	.	TRBJ2-5	CASSGLLANQETQYF	TGTGCCAGCAGCGGACTGCTAGCCAACCAAGAGACCCAGTACTTC
TRBD2	TRBV25-1	once	TRBJ2-5	CASSEYWLAGVETQYF	TGTGCCAGCAGTGAATATTGGCTAGCGGGAGTCGAGACCCAGTACTTC
TRBD2	TRBV4-3	.	TRBJ2-1	CASSRRGGYNEQFF	TGCGCCAGCAGTAGACGGGGGGGATACAATGAGCAGTTCTTC
TRBD2	TRBV4-1	.	TRBJ2-1	CASGLAVWDEQFF	TGCGCCAGCGGACTAGCGGTCTGGGATGAGCAGTTCTTC
TRBD1	TRBV6-5	.	TRBJ2-7	CASSLQGKQRQYF	TGTGCCAGCAGTCTACAGGGGAAACAACGGCAGTACTTC
.	TRBV6-6	few	TRBJ1-1	CASTSKQANTEAFF	TGTGCCAGCACCTCAAAGCAGGCAAACACTGAAGCTTTCTTT
TRBD1	TRBV14	.	TRBJ1-2	CASSPDRGYGYTF	TGTGCCAGCAGCCCAGACAGGGGCTATGGCTACACCTTC
TRBD1	TRBV19	.	TRBJ2-7	CASSKETGSYEQYF	TGTGCCAGTAGTAAGGAGACAGGGAGCTACGAGCAGTACTTC
.	TRBV6-1	.	TRBJ1-6	CASSVQDAAYNSPLHF	TGCGCCAGCAGTGTACAGGACGCTGCCTATAATTCACCCCTCCACTTT
.	TRBV30	few	TRBJ1-4	CAWRARQILNEKLFF	TGTGCCTGGAGGGCCCGACAGATTTTAAATGAAAAACTGTTTTTT
TRBD2	TRBV4-3	.	TRBJ2-6	CASSPKEKTSGVPSGANVLTF	TGCGCCAGCAGCCCTAAGGAAAAGACTAGCGGGGTGCCCTCTGGGGCCAACGTCCTGACTTTC
TRBD1	TRBV18	.	TRBJ1-2	CASSPRTGVIHGYTF	TGTGCCAGCTCACCGAGGACAGGGGTGATTCATGGCTACACCTTC
.	TRBV30	once	TRBJ1-3	CAWKPDSSGNTIYF	TGTGCCTGGAAACCGGACAGCTCTGGAAACACCATATATTTT
TRBD2	TRBV7-3	.	TRBJ2-3	CASSLTGPSGGSTDTQYF	TGTGCCAGCAGCTTAACGGGACCTAGCGGGGGAAGCACAGATACGCAGTATTTT
TRBD1	TRBV28	once	TRBJ1-2	CASSPTGTGNYGYTF	TGTGCCAGCAGTCCCACCGGGACAGGGAACTATGGCTACACCTTC
TRBD2	TRBV7-2	.	TRBJ2-7	CASSSLGTSGSYEQYF	TGTGCCAGCAGCTCCCTGGGGACTAGCGGCTCCTACGAGCAGTACTTC
.	TRBV30	once	TRBJ1-1	CAWSWTVKNTEAFF	TGTGCCTGGAGTTGGACAGTGAAGAACACTGAAGCTTTCTTT
TRBD1	TRBV6-6	.	TRBJ2-3	CASSYSGTGGTDTQYF	TGTGCCAGCAGTTACAGCGGGACAGGGGGCACAGATACGCAGTATTTT
TRBD2	TRBV30	.	TRBJ2-3	CAWSVGGTSRGTQYF	TGTGCCTGGAGTGTAGGCGGGACTAGCCGAGGTACGCAGTATTTT
.	TRBV7-9	.	TRBJ1-5	CSSSSRKGNQPQHF	TGTTCCAGCAGTTCGCGGAAGGGCAATCAGCCCCAGCATTTT
.	TRBV4-3	once	TRBJ2-2	CASSQARRQWASDGELFF	TGCGCCAGCAGCCAAGCCCGCAGACAGTGGGCCTCGGACGGGGAGCTGTTTTTT
.	TRBV6-5	.	TRBJ2-3	CASSFRTGSGADTQYF	TGTGCCAGCAGTTTCCGGACTGGATCAGGGGCAGATACGCAGTATTTT
.	TRBV7-3	.	TRBJ1-6	CASSLRHRNSPLHF	TGTGCCAGCAGCTTAAGACATCGTAATTCACCCCTCCACTTT